One sample yielded the 4 T cell receptor beta chains listed below, sequenced in a study of shared clonotypes between healthy human individuals. Naivety among CD8 cells was defined by CD45RO negativity and positive CCR7 selection, thereby excluding terminally differentiated effector memory CD45RA+ cells. Using immunoSEQ multiplex PCR, the repertoire was profiled, and TCRdb retains in-frame clones only, with some absent. The repertoire holds about 2 million clones, with approximately 94% as singletons. Source material: naive CD8+ T cells sorted from blood. Source of these receptors: a man in his late teens or twenties in good health.

This clone has a single count. DNA of the CDR3: TGTGCCAGCAGTTACAGCCTAACCTACGAGCAGTACTTC. As protein: CASSYSLTYEQYF. The chain is built from TRBV28 and TRBJ2-7, with no clear D. Germline V gene lookup returns CDR1 MDHEN and CDR2 SYDVKM. V was cut by 4 bases and J by 2 bases, with 9 bases left in between. This CDR3 contains 13 residues.

V usage is TRBV14 and J usage is TRBJ2-2, with 8 bases matching TRBD1. The CDR3 consists of 15 residues. V gave up 3 bases and J gave up 6 bases; unmatched junction bases: 6. CDR1 is SGHDN and CDR2 is FVKESK in the germline V gene. As DNA, the CDR3 is TGTGCCAGCAGCCATCACAGGGGGAGCGCCGGGGAGCTGTTTTTT. Translation: CASSHHRGSAGELFF.

This chain uses TRBV29-1 with TRBJ2-7; D remains ambiguous. The germline CDR1 and CDR2 sequences are SQVTM and ANQGSEA. V lost 4 bases and J lost 1, with 11 bases in between. The length of the CDR3 is 13 residues. CDR3 amino acids: CSVAAALSYEQYF. The CDR3 coding sequence is TGCAGCGTTGCGGCGGCGCTATCCTACGAGCAGTACTTC.

V is TRBV29-1 and J is TRBJ2-1; TRBD1 might be the D (6 bases). Germline V gene data show CDR1 as SQVTM and CDR2 as ANQGSEA. The CDR3 spans 16 residues. V dropped 1 base and J dropped 5 bases, with 18 bases sitting between them. The CDR3: CSVEGVALEGDNEQFF. CDR3 sequence (DNA): TGCAGCGTTGAAGGGGTAGCCTTAGAGGGGGACAATGAGCAGTTCTTC.